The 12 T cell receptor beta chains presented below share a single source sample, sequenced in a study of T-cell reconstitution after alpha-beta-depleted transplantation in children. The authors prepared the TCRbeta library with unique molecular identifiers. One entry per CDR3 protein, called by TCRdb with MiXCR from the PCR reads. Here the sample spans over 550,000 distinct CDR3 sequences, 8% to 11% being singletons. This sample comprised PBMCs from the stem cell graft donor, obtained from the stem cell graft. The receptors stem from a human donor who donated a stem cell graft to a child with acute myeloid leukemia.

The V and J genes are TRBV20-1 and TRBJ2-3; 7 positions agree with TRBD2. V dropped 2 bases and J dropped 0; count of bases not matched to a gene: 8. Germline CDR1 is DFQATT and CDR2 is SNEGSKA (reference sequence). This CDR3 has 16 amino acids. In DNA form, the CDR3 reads TGCAGTGCTAGACCCTTTCTAGCGGTAAGCACAGATACGCAGTATTTT. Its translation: CSARPFLAVSTDTQYF.

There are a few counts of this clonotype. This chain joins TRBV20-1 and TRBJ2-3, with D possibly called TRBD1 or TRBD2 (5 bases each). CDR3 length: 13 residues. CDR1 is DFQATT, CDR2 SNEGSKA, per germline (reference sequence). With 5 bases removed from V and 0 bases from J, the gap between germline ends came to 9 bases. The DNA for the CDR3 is TGCAGTGCTTGGGACCAGAGCACAGATACGCAGTATTTT. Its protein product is CSAWDQSTDTQYF.

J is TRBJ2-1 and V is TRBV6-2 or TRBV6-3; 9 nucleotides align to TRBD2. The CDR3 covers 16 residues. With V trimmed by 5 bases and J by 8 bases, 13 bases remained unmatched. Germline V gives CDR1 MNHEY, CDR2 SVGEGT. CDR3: CASSTNLAGKFHEQFF. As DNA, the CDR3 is TGTGCCAGCAGTACCAACCTAGCGGGAAAATTCCATGAGCAGTTCTTC.

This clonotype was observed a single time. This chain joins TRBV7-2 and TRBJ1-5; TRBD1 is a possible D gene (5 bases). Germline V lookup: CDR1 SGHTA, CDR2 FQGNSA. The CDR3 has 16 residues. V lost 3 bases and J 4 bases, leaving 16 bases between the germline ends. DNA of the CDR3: TGTGCCAGCAGCTTGAGGGACTCTCCATCGAATCAGCCCCAGCATTTT. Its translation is CASSLRDSPSNQPQHF.

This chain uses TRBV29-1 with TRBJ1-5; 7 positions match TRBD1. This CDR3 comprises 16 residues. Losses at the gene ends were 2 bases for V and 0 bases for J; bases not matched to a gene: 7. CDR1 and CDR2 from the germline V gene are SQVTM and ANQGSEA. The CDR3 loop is CSVENDRVDSNQPQHF. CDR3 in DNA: TGCAGCGTTGAAAATGACAGGGTCGATAGCAATCAGCCCCAGCATTTT.

The DNA for the CDR3 is TGCAGTGCTAGGAACAGGGGGCTAAGCACAGATACGCAGTATTTT. The encoded protein is CSARNRGLSTDTQYF. This rearrangement joins TRBV20-1 to TRBJ2-3; 9 bases map to TRBD1. J gave up 0 bases and V 3 bases, and 4 bases lay outside the gene matches. Germline-derived CDR1 and CDR2 are DFQATT and SNEGSKA (reference sequence). There are 15 residues in the CDR3.

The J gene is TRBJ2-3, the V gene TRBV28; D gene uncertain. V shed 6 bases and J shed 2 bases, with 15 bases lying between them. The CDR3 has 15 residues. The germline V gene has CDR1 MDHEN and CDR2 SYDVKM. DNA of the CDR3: TGTGCCAGCAGCCTTGAGGCGGACCTCACAGATACGCAGTATTTT. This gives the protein CASSLEADLTDTQYF. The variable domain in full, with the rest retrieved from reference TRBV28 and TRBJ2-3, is DVKVTQSSRYLVKRTGEKVFLECVQDMDHENMFWYRQDPGLGLRLIYFSYDVKMKEKGDIPEGYSVSREKKERFSLILESASTNQTSMYLCASSLEADLTDTQYFGPGTRLTVL.

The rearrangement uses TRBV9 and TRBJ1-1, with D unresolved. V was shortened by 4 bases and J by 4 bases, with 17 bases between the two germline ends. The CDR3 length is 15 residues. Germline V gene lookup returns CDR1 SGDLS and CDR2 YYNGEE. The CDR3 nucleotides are TGTGCCAGCAGCCCCGGTACGGGGTTTCCCACTGAAGCTTTCTTT. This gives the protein CASSPGTGFPTEAFF.

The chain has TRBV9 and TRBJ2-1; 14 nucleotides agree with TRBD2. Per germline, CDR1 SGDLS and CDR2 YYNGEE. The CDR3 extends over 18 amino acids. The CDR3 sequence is CTPYIAKTRTSGRNEQFF. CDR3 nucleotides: TGTACCCCCTACATAGCTAAGACCAGGACTAGCGGGAGGAATGAGCAGTTCTTC.

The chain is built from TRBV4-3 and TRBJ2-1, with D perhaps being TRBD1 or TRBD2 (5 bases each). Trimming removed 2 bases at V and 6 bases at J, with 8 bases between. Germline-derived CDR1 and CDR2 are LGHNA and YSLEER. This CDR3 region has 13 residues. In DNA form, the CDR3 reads TGCGCCAGCAGCCAACCGGGGCTCAATGAGCAGTTCTTC. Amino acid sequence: CASSQPGLNEQFF.

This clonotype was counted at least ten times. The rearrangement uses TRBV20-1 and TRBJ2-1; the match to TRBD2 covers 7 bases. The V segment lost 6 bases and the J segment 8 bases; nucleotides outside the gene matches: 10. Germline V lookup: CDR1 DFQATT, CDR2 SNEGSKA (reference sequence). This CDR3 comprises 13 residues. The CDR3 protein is CSAPGTTYDEQFF. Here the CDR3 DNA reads TGCAGTGCGCCCGGGACTACATACGATGAGCAGTTCTTC.

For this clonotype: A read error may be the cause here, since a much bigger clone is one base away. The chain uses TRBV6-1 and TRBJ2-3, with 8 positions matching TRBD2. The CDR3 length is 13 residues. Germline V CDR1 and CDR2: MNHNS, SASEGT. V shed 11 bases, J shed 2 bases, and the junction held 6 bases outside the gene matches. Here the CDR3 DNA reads TGTGCCGGCGGCGGGAGGACCACAGATACGCAGTATTTT. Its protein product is CAGGGRTTDTQYF.